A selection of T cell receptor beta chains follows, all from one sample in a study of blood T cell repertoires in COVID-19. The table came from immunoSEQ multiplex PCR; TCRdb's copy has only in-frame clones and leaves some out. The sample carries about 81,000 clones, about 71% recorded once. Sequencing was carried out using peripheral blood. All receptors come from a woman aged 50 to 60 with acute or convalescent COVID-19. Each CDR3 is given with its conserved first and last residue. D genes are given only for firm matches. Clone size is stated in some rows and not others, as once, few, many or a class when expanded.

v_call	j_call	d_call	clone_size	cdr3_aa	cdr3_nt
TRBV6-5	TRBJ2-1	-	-	CASSYSTADHEQFF	TGTGCCAGCTCCTACTCTACAGCGGACCATGAGCAGTTCTTC
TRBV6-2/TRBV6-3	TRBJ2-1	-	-	CASSVYPLLANEQFF	TGTGCCAGCAGTGTTTACCCCCTTCTAGCAAATGAGCAGTTCTTC
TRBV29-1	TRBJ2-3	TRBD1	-	CSVGGTATDTQYF	TGCAGCGTTGGGGGGACAGCCACAGATACGCAGTATTTT
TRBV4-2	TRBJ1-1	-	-	CASSQEAGAMVEAFF	TGTGCCAGCAGCCAAGAAGCGGGCGCAATGGTTGAAGCTTTCTTT
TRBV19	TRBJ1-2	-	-	CASSIAQGGNYGYTF	TGTGCCAGTAGTATAGCGCAGGGAGGGAACTATGGCTACACCTTC
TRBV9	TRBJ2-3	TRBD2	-	CASSPRLAGLDTQYF	TGTGCCAGCAGCCCGAGACTAGCGGGGCTCGATACGCAGTATTTT
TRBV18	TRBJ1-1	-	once	CASSSGQKNTEAFF	TGTGCCAGCTCATCAGGACAAAAGAACACTGAAGCTTTCTTT
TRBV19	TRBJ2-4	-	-	CASSIDSTPVAKNIQYF	TGTGCCAGTAGTATAGATAGCACACCCGTAGCCAAAAACATTCAGTACTTC
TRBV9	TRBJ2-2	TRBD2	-	CASSVATSGGGTGELFF	TGTGCCAGCAGCGTAGCTACTAGCGGGGGGGGCACCGGGGAGCTGTTTTTT
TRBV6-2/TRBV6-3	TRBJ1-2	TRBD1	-	CASSYSGGGGYTF	TGTGCCAGCAGTTACTCAGGGGGCGGCGGCTACACCTTC
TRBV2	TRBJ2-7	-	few	CASSESGRDSYEQYF	TGTGCCAGCAGTGAATCTGGGCGGGACTCCTACGAGCAGTACTTC
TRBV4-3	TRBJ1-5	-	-	CASSQALGGNRMNNQPQHF	TGCGCCAGCAGCCAGGCACTCGGGGGTAATAGGATGAACAATCAGCCCCAGCATTTT
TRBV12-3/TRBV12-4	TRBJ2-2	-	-	CASSFSGAGELFF	TGTGCCAGCAGTTTCTCGGGGGCCGGGGAGCTGTTTTTT
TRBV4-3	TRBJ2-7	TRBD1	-	CASSQADRAGEQYF	TGCGCCAGCAGCCAGGCTGACAGGGCGGGCGAGCAGTACTTC
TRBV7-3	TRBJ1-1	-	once	CASSLGIRGEAFF	TGTGCCAGCAGCTTAGGAATCAGGGGAGAAGCTTTCTTT
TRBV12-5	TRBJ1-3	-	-	CASAQGNSGNTIYF	TGTGCTAGTGCGCAGGGCAACTCTGGAAACACCATATATTTT
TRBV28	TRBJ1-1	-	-	CASSSTGGRAFF	TGTGCCAGCAGTTCTACGGGGGGGCGAGCTTTCTTT
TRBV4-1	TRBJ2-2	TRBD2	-	CASSQGLAGGLTGELFF	TGCGCCAGCAGCCAAGGGTTGGCGGGGGGGCTCACCGGGGAGCTGTTTTTT
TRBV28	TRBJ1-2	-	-	CASSSAGDADLNYGYTF	TGTGCCAGCAGTTCCGCAGGGGACGCCGACTTAAACTATGGCTACACCTTC
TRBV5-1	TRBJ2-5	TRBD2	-	CASSSGLAGQETQYF	TGCGCCAGCAGCTCGGGACTAGCGGGCCAAGAGACCCAGTACTTC
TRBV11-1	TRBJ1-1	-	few	CASSARQGMNTEAFF	TGTGCCAGCAGCGCCCGGCAGGGCATGAACACTGAAGCTTTCTTT
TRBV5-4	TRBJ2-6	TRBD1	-	CASSFLAGGSGANVLTF	TGTGCCAGCAGCTTTCTCGCAGGGGGCTCTGGGGCCAACGTCCTGACTTTC
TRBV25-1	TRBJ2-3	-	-	CASSLFGGSTDTQYF	TGTGCCAGCAGCCTCTTTGGGGGGAGCACAGATACGCAGTATTTT
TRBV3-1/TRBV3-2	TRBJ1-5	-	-	CASSFEGQPQHF	TGTGCCAGCAGTTTTGAGGGACAGCCCCAGCATTTT
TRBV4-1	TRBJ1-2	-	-	CASSQATANYGYTF	TGCGCCAGCAGCCAAGCGACAGCGAACTATGGCTACACCTTC
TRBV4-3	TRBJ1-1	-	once	CASSQGPTGFEEAFF	TGCGCCAGCAGCCAAGGACCTACCGGGTTCGAGGAAGCTTTCTTT
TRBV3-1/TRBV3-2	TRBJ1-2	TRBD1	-	CASSDRQGRYGYTF	TGTGCCAGCAGCGACCGACAGGGACGCTATGGCTACACCTTC
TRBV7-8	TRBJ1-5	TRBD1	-	CASSSKTGGSNQPQHF	TGTGCCAGCAGTTCCAAGACAGGGGGAAGCAATCAGCCCCAGCATTTT
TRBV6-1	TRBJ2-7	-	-	CASSEAGGEQYF	TGTGCCAGCAGTGAAGCGGGGGGCGAGCAGTACTTC